The T cell receptor (beta chain) under discussion was sequenced for a study of memory CD4+ T cells and cytomegalovirus serostatus. Data came from immunoSEQ multiplex PCR; TCRdb stores just in-frame clones and leaves some out. The sample carries approximately 44,000 clones, about 80% recorded once. Single viable CD3+CD4+CD8-CD45RO+ cells were sorted as the memory CD4+ T cells. CD4+ T cells were isolated by positive magnetic selection. The V gene lost 6 bases and the J gene lost 0 bases, with 19 bases spanning the gap. This CDR3 is 17 amino acids long. Germline V CDR1 and CDR2: MDHEN, SYDVKM. The sequenced material came from memory CD4+ T cells from blood. This TCR derives from an adult in good health and CMV-seronegative. V and J are TRBV28 and TRBJ2-3, with D perhaps TRBD2 (7 bases). The CDR3 is CASRGPPAGASTDTQYF. The CDR3 DNA sequence: TGTGCCAGCAGAGGGCCCCCCGCGGGGGCTAGCACAGATACGCAGTATTTT.